The TCR beta chain described here comes from a study of CD8+CD57+ T cells in acquired aplastic anemia. The CDR3 length is 14 residues. J gave up 7 bases and V 6 bases, and 5 bases lay outside the gene matches. This clonotype was seen repeatedly, ten times or more. TCR beta VDJ and CDR3 profiling used genomic DNA as template. MiXCR, applied by TCRdb to the reads, yields one record per CDR3 protein. Counted here are approximately 270,000 distinct CDR3 sequences, around 60% occurring once; the ten biggest clones make up 6.5% to 10%. The gene calls are TRBV12-3 or TRBV12-4 and TRBJ2-3; 12 bases match TRBD2. This TCR derives from a human donor with severe aplastic anemia or a healthy control (not recorded which). Material for sequencing was sorted CD4+, CD8+, or CD8+CD57+ T cells (not recorded which) from PBMCs. This CDR3 is CASRTSGGTHTQYF. The CDR3 nucleotides read TGTGCCAGCAGAACTAGCGGGGGGACTCATACGCAGTATTTT.